This T cell receptor (beta chain) was sequenced for a study of chemoradiotherapy in HPV16-positive cancers. On this clone itself: Its antigen remains unidentified.

General study findings and limits: Candidate HPV-specific clones and E7-related TCR motifs grew in tumor during treatment. Better recurrence-free survival went with HPV-responsive T-cell expansion in HPV16-positive patients. Only a couple of HPV16-positive patients supplied the functional HPV-specificity definition.

There are 13 residues in the CDR3. V was trimmed by 6 bases and J by 8 bases, leaving 16 bases between them. From germline, CDR1 is LNHDA and CDR2 SQIVND (reference sequence). The repertoire was sequenced with immunoSEQ multiplex PCR; TCRdb's copy has only in-frame clones and lacks some. Of 25,000 to 35,000 clones listed, around 90% are singletons. This TCR came from a human donor with HPV-associated anogenital cancer. The gene calls are TRBV19 and TRBJ1-1, with D tentatively TRBD1 (6 bases). The sample here was blood, taken from a patient who underwent chemoradiotherapy. This CDR3 reads CASRTWGLSEAFF. DNA of the CDR3: TGTGCCAGTAGAACCTGGGGGCTCTCCGAAGCTTTCTTT.